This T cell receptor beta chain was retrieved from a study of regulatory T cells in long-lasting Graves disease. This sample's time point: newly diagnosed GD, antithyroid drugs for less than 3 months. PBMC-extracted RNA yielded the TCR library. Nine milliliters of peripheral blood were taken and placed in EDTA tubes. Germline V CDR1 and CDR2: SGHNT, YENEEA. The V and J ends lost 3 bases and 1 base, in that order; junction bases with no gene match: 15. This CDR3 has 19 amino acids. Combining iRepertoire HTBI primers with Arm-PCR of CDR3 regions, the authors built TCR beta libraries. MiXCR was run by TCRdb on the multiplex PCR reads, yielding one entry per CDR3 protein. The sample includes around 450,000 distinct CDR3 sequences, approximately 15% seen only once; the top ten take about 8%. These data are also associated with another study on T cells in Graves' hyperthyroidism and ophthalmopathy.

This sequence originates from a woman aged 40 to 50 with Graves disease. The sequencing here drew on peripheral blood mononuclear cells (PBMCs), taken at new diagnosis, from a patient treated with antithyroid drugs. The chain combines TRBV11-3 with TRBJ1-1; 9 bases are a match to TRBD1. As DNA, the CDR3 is TGTGCCAGCAGCTTCGGGACAGGGAATAAGTATCTAGCGAACACTGAAGCTTTCTTT. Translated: CASSFGTGNKYLANTEAFF. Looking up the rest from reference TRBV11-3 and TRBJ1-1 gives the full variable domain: EAGVVQSPRYKIIEKKQPVAFWCNPISGHNTLYWYLQNLGQGPELLIRYENEEAVDDSQLPKDRFSAERLKGVDSTLKIQPAELGDSAVYLCASSFGTGNKYLANTEAFFGQGTRLTVV.